What follows are 27 T cell receptor beta chains derived from one specimen sequenced in a study of CD8 T cells in Susac syndrome. RNA was extracted with the RNeasy kit, and a quantity of about 0.45 to 1 ug was reverse transcribed using random hexamers. TCRdb re-called the immunoSEQ multiplex PCR reads through MiXCR, storing one row per CDR3 protein. The sample yields about 71,000 distinct CDR3 sequences, roughly 95% seen once. The material sequenced was CD4+ T cells from PBMCs. The receptors were sampled from a human donor with multiple sclerosis.

The chain employs TRBV7-8 and TRBJ2-1, with TRBD2 identical over 8 bases. This CDR3 is built from 14 residues. The junction had 2 bases not matched to a gene; V was cut back by 1 base and J by 6 bases. The germline CDR1 and CDR2 sequences are SGHVS and FQNEAQ. The CDR3 DNA reads TGTGCCAGCAGCTTAGGGACTAGCATCAATGAGCAGTTCTTC. Protein sequence: CASSLGTSINEQFF.

V usage is TRBV28 and J usage is TRBJ2-1; 8 bases line up with TRBD2. The CDR3 spans 15 residues. From germline, CDR1 is MDHEN and CDR2 SYDVKM. V shed 2 bases and J 7 bases; nucleotides not matched to a gene: 7. The CDR3 is CASSLRTGGSNEQFF. In DNA, the CDR3 is TGTGCCAGCAGTTTACGTACGGGGGGGTCGAATGAGCAGTTCTTC. Looking up the rest from reference TRBV28 and TRBJ2-1 gives the full variable domain: DVKVTQSSRYLVKRTGEKVFLECVQDMDHENMFWYRQDPGLGLRLIYFSYDVKMKEKGDIPEGYSVSREKKERFSLILESASTNQTSMYLCASSLRTGGSNEQFFGPGTRLTVL.

The chain links TRBV5-1 to TRBJ2-5; 11 bases align to TRBD2. The V and J ends lost 7 bases and 2 bases, in that order; junction bases with no gene match: 1. The CDR3 extends over 13 amino acids. Germline assignment: CDR1 SGHRS and CDR2 YFSETQ. The CDR3 nucleotides are TGCGCCAGCGGGACTAGCGGACAAGAGACCCAGTACTTC. This gives the protein CASGTSGQETQYF. Drawing the rest from reference TRBV5-1 and TRBJ2-5, the complete variable domain is KAGVTQTPRYLIKTRGQQVTLSCSPISGHRSVSWYQQTPGQGLQFLFEYFSETQRNKGNFPGRFSGRQFSNSRSEMNVSTLELGDSALYLCASGTSGQETQYFGPGTRLLVL.

CDR3 in DNA: TGTGCCAGCACGAGCTCCTATAATTCACCCCTCCACTTT. This translates into CASTSSYNSPLHF. The chain is built from TRBV2 and TRBJ1-6; no clear D gene. The CDR3 totals 13 residues. Germline V gives CDR1 SNHLY, CDR2 FYNNEI. V was cut by 7 bases and J by 0 bases, with 4 bases left in between.

J is TRBJ1-2 and V is TRBV14, with 7 bases matching TRBD1. This CDR3 region has 15 residues. The junction had 5 bases not matched to a gene; V was cut back by 0 bases and J by 4 bases. The germline V gene encodes CDR1 SGHDN and CDR2 FVKESK. The DNA of the CDR3 is TGTGCCAGCAGCCAAGATTGGAGGACAGGCTATGGCTACACCTTC. Translating gives CASSQDWRTGYGYTF.

V and J are TRBV11-1 and TRBJ1-1; 9 bases agree with TRBD1. With 0 bases clipped from V and 6 bases from J, the junction kept 20 bases outside the gene matches. The CDR3 runs to 20 residues. CDR1 is SGHAT and CDR2 is FQDESV in the germline V gene (reference sequence). The CDR3 is CASSLAGEWGQGNKKAEAFF. In nucleotides, the CDR3 is TGTGCCAGCAGCTTAGCGGGCGAGTGGGGACAGGGCAATAAGAAGGCTGAAGCTTTCTTT.

The sample holds one count of this clonotype. The chain employs TRBV20-1 and TRBJ1-2; the match to TRBD1 covers 7 bases. Germline V lookup: CDR1 DFQATT, CDR2 SNEGSKA (reference sequence). V shed 3 bases, J shed 0 bases, and the junction held 7 bases outside the gene matches. The CDR3 extends over 15 amino acids. The CDR3 loop reads CSASPLGTANYGYTF. The CDR3 nucleotides read TGCAGTGCTAGTCCGCTTGGGACAGCTAACTATGGCTACACCTTC.

J is TRBJ2-1 and V is TRBV6-5; D gene uncertain. CDR1 and CDR2 (germline): MNHEY, SVGAGI. The CDR3 is 13 residues long. Trimming stripped 8 bases from V and 7 bases from J, with 15 bases between. This chain's CDR3 is CASRLSSANEQFF. The CDR3 DNA reads TGTGCCAGCCGGCTCTCCTCGGCGAATGAGCAGTTCTTC.

The rearrangement joins TRBV30 to TRBJ1-1; 7 positions agree with TRBD1. Germline V gene data show CDR1 as GTSNPN and CDR2 as SVGIG (reference sequence). The CDR3 loop spans 12 amino acids. With V trimmed by 5 bases and J by 4 bases, 4 bases remained unmatched. The CDR3 DNA reads as TGTGCCTGGTACCGACAGGGCACTGAAGCTTTCTTT. The encoded protein is CAWYRQGTEAFF.

The gene calls are TRBV29-1 and TRBJ2-5; possible D gene TRBD1, 5 bases. From germline, CDR1 is SQVTM and CDR2 ANQGSEA. The CDR3 runs 12 residues. V lost 6 bases and J lost 3, with 11 bases in between. The CDR3 DNA sequence: TGCAGCGTCGACCCGACAGAAGAGACCCAGTACTTC. Translated, it gives CSVDPTEETQYF.

V gene TRBV28 combines with J gene TRBJ2-7; D not resolved. CDR3 length: 15 residues. Germline CDR1 is MDHEN and CDR2 is SYDVKM. V gave up 7 bases and J gave up 2 bases, with 18 bases separating them. CDR3: CASNEQRGMPYEQYF. The CDR3 coding sequence is TGTGCCAGCAACGAACAGCGTGGCATGCCCTACGAGCAGTACTTC. Combining the CDR3 with reference TRBV28 and TRBJ2-7 gives the whole variable domain DVKVTQSSRYLVKRTGEKVFLECVQDMDHENMFWYRQDPGLGLRLIYFSYDVKMKEKGDIPEGYSVSREKKERFSLILESASTNQTSMYLCASNEQRGMPYEQYFGPGTRLTVT.

The chain carries TRBV20-1 and TRBJ1-4; D is unresolved. Germline CDR1 DFQATT, CDR2 SNEGSKA (reference sequence). The V gene lost 5 bases and the J gene lost 8 bases, with 15 bases spanning the gap. The length of the CDR3 is 13 residues. The CDR3 region is CSAPMRGGEKLFF. CDR3 coding DNA: TGCAGTGCTCCCATGCGGGGAGGAGAAAAACTGTTTTTT.

This chain links TRBV7-9 with TRBJ2-5, with unresolved D. Trimming removed 7 bases at V and 5 bases at J, with 11 bases between. The CDR3 runs 12 residues. Germline-derived CDR1 and CDR2 are SEHNR and FQNEAQ (reference sequence). CDR3 in amino acids: CASKDSTETQYF. The CDR3 coding sequence is TGTGCCAGCAAAGACTCGACGGAGACCCAGTACTTC.

This sequence joins TRBV6-5 and TRBJ2-7, with 9 bases lining up with TRBD1. CDR3 length: 13 amino acids. Trimming took 6 bases from V and 3 from J; bases not matched to a gene: 3. The germline V gene has CDR1 MNHEY and CDR2 SVGAGI. The CDR3 protein is CASRGTGRYEQYF. The CDR3 nucleotides are TGTGCCAGCAGGGGGACAGGGCGCTACGAGCAGTACTTC.

The gene calls are TRBV15 and TRBJ2-7, with D hard to call. CDR1 LNHNV and CDR2 YYDKDF come from the germline V gene (reference sequence). This CDR3 region has 13 residues. V gave up 0 bases and J gave up 1 base, with 4 bases separating them. The CDR3 sequence is CATSRDPSYEQYF. Here the CDR3 DNA reads TGTGCCACCAGCAGAGACCCGTCCTACGAGCAGTACTTC.

The chain has TRBV12-3 or TRBV12-4 and TRBJ1-2, with D possibly TRBD1 on 6 matching bases. Deletions cut 3 bases from V and 8 bases from J, with 13 bases between. CDR3 length equals 13 residues. CDR3 in DNA: TGTGCCAGCAGTTTTCAGGGGATGGGCGGCTACACCTTC. Its translation: CASSFQGMGGYTF.

This sequence joins TRBV3-1 and TRBJ1-2; D unresolved. V was cut by 0 bases and J by 5 bases, with 10 bases left in between. This CDR3 has 14 residues. CDR1 and CDR2 (germline): LGHDT, YNNKEL (reference sequence). The CDR3 is CASSQDLDLYGYTF. The CDR3 DNA sequence: TGTGCCAGCAGCCAAGATCTGGACCTTTATGGCTACACCTTC.

The chain links TRBV20-1 to TRBJ1-5, with TRBD1 identical over 7 bases. Losses at the gene ends were 5 bases for V and 6 bases for J; bases not matched to a gene: 7. There are 13 residues in the CDR3. The germline CDR1 and CDR2 sequences are DFQATT and SNEGSKA (reference sequence). The CDR3 region has the DNA TGCAGTGCTTTTGACAGGGCGGGTCAGCCCCAGCATTTT. Encoded protein: CSAFDRAGQPQHF.

This clonotype was observed once. The rearrangement joins TRBV5-1 to TRBJ2-1; 12 bases agree with TRBD2. The junction had 2 bases not matched to a gene; V was cut back by 0 bases and J by 4 bases. The V gene's germline CDR1 is SGHRS and CDR2 YFSETQ. This CDR3 spans 16 amino acids. The CDR3 protein is CASSLGTSGAYNEQFF. The DNA of the CDR3 is TGCGCCAGCAGCTTGGGGACTAGCGGGGCTTACAATGAGCAGTTCTTC.

The chain has TRBV12-3 or TRBV12-4 and TRBJ2-1, with D perhaps TRBD1 (5 bases). CDR3 length: 16 residues. Between the trimmed V and J ends, which lost 4 bases and 4 bases, there was a span of 17 bases. CDR3 in amino acids: CASSSSGFDAYNEQFF. CDR3 bases: TGTGCCAGCAGTTCTTCAGGGTTCGATGCATACAATGAGCAGTTCTTC.

The chain combines TRBV27 with TRBJ1-2, with 7 bases identical to TRBD1. V shed 7 bases, J shed 2 bases, and the junction held 13 bases outside the gene matches. CDR1 is MNHEY and CDR2 is SMNVEV in the germline V gene (reference sequence). The CDR3 loop spans 16 amino acids. CDR3 coding DNA: TGTGCCAGCACCGCCGCGACAGGGTTGAGGAACTATGGCTACACCTTC. As protein: CASTAATGLRNYGYTF.

The J gene is TRBJ1-2, the V gene TRBV11-2; possible D gene TRBD1, 5 bases. The CDR3 runs to 12 residues. The germline gives CDR1 SGHAT, CDR2 FQNNGV. V was trimmed by 0 bases and J by 7 bases, leaving 6 bases between them. CDR3 residues: CASSLEGVGYTF. The CDR3 DNA reads as TGTGCCAGCAGCTTAGAGGGGGTTGGCTACACCTTC.

The chain employs TRBV3-1 and TRBJ2-7; TRBD2 agrees at 8 bases. The trim removed 0 bases at V and 4 bases at J, leaving 8 bases unmatched. The CDR3 length is 16 residues. The germline V gene encodes CDR1 LGHDT and CDR2 YNNKEL (reference sequence). This CDR3 reads CASSQDWRGARYEQYF. The CDR3 DNA reads as TGTGCCAGCAGCCAAGATTGGCGGGGGGCGAGGTACGAGCAGTACTTC.

This clonotype occurred once. The rearrangement joins TRBV3-1 to TRBJ2-7, with D perhaps TRBD1 (6 bases). The CDR3 is made up of 14 amino acids. Germline assignment: CDR1 LGHDT and CDR2 YNNKEL (reference sequence). Trimming cost V 2 bases and J 2 bases, with 10 bases left between them. The CDR3 nucleotides read TGTGCCAGCAGCCAAAACCGGGACACCTACGAGCAGTACTTC. Translated, it gives CASSQNRDTYEQYF.

This chain links TRBV5-1 with TRBJ1-5; D gene uncertain. Germline CDR1 and CDR2: SGHRS and YFSETQ. The CDR3 is 13 amino acids. The germline V and J ends were trimmed by 1 base and 7 bases, with 9 bases remaining between them. The CDR3 region is CASSLFPGQPQHF. CDR3 in DNA: TGCGCCAGCAGCTTGTTCCCTGGGCAGCCCCAGCATTTT.

This chain joins TRBV7-9 and TRBJ2-5, with a possible D match to TRBD1 (6 bases). Trimming removed 5 bases at V and 5 bases at J, with 18 bases between. Germline values: CDR1 SEHNR, CDR2 FQNEAQ (reference sequence). The CDR3 spans 15 residues. The DNA for the CDR3 is TGTGCCAGCAGCCAAGGCAGGGGTCCTGTGGAGACCCAGTACTTC. As protein: CASSQGRGPVETQYF.

This chain joins TRBV20-1 and TRBJ2-5, with 7 bases that match TRBD1. From germline, CDR1 is DFQATT and CDR2 SNEGSKA (reference sequence). V was clipped by 0 bases and J by 1 base; unmatched bases: 5. CDR3 length: 15 residues. CDR3 sequence reads: CSARDRRQGQETQYF. CDR3 in DNA: TGCAGTGCTAGAGATCGTCGACAGGGCCAAGAGACCCAGTACTTC.